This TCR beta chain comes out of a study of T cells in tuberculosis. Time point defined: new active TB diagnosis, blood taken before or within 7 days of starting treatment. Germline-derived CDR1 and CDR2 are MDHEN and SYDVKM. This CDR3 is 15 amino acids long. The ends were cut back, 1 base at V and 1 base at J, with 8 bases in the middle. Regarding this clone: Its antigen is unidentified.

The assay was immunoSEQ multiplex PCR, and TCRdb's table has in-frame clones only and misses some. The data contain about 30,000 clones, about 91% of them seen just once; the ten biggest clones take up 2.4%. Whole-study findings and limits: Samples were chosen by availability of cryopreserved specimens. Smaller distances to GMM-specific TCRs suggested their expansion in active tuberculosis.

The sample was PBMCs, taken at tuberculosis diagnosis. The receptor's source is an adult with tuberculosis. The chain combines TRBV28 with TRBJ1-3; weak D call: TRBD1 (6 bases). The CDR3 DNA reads TGTGCCAGCAGTTTATTAAGGGGGTCTGGAAACACCATATATTTT. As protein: CASSLLRGSGNTIYF.